Shown below are 32 T cell receptor beta chains from a single sample sequenced in a study of blood T cell repertoires in COVID-19. Profiling relied on immunoSEQ multiplex PCR, and the TCRdb table lists in-frame clones only, not all of them. The table lists about 200,000 clones, roughly four fifths of them singletons. The sample comprised peripheral blood. These TCRs come from a human donor with acute or convalescent COVID-19. The donor label of this sample is uncertain.

The J gene is TRBJ1-3, the V gene TRBV11-1; D not certain. The CDR3 is 12 amino acids. CDR1 and CDR2 from the germline V gene are SGHAT and FQDESV (reference sequence). V lost 2 bases and J lost 4, with 3 bases in between. CDR3 DNA sequence: TGTGCCAGCAGCTTACCGGGAAACACCATATATTTT. Its protein is CASSLPGNTIYF.

The chain is built from TRBV5-1 and TRBJ2-3; no clear D gene. From germline, CDR1 is SGHRS and CDR2 YFSETQ. Deletions cut 0 bases from V and 1 base from J, with 9 bases between. This CDR3 contains 15 residues. This CDR3 is CASSLVAAGTDTQYF. CDR3 DNA sequence: TGCGCCAGCAGCTTGGTGGCGGCTGGCACAGATACGCAGTATTTT.

The gene calls are TRBV28 and TRBJ2-3, with D possibly TRBD2 on 6 matching bases. Germline V lookup: CDR1 MDHEN, CDR2 SYDVKM. V dropped 2 bases and J dropped 0 bases, with 12 bases sitting between them. The CDR3 is 16 amino acids. The CDR3 DNA reads TGTGCCAGCAGTTTAGAAGGAGGGACTAGCACAGATACGCAGTATTTT. This gives the protein CASSLEGGTSTDTQYF.

This chain uses TRBV20-1 with TRBJ1-1; D remains ambiguous. Trimming removed 3 bases from V and 0 bases from J, with 5 bases in between. Germline V CDR1 and CDR2: DFQATT, SNEGSKA (reference sequence). CDR3 size: 12 residues. CDR3 loop: CSASSLNTEAFF. The CDR3 bases are TGCAGTGCTAGTTCTCTGAACACTGAAGCTTTCTTT.

The chain has TRBV7-3 and TRBJ2-7; 8 nucleotides match TRBD2. The DNA end favors TRBJ2-5, so the J call may be wrong. This CDR3 contains 18 residues. Germline CDR1 SGHTA, CDR2 FQGTGA. The CDR3 spells CASSLTGEAGVYRETQYF. The CDR3 nucleotides read TGTGCCAGCAGCTTAACCGGAGAAGCGGGGGTCTACAGGGAGACCCAGTACTTC.

The V and J genes are TRBV7-2 and TRBJ2-1; TRBD2 matches 7 bases. With 5 bases clipped from V and 0 bases from J, the junction kept 7 bases outside the gene matches. The CDR3 spans 16 residues. Germline lookup yields CDR1 SGHTA and CDR2 FQGNSA. DNA of the CDR3: TGTGCCAGCAGCGGAGGGAGGGCCCCCTCCTACAATGAGCAGTTCTTC. Translated, it gives CASSGGRAPSYNEQFF.

The chain combines TRBV5-6 with TRBJ2-3; D unclear. CDR1 SGHDT and CDR2 YYEEEE come from the germline V gene. V was pared by 0 bases and J by 4 bases, with 6 bases between. The CDR3 runs 13 residues. CDR3 residues: CASSLEPPDTQYF. In DNA form, the CDR3 reads TGTGCCAGCAGCTTGGAGCCTCCAGATACGCAGTATTTT.

The chain is built from TRBV24-1 and TRBJ2-3; TRBD2 agrees at 14 bases. The V segment lost 2 bases and the J segment 2 bases; nucleotides outside the gene matches: 5. The CDR3 sequence is 18 residues long. Germline V gene data show CDR1 as KGHDR and CDR2 as SFDVKD. Here the CDR3 DNA reads TGTGCCACCAGTGATTCCCCGGGACTAGCGGGAGACACAGATACGCAGTATTTT. Translating gives CATSDSPGLAGDTDTQYF.

The J gene is TRBJ1-1, the V gene TRBV18, with a tentative D call TRBD1 (6 bases). Germline CDR1 is KGHSH and CDR2 is LQKENI. This CDR3 is 13 amino acids long. Trimming removed 4 bases from V and 1 base from J, with 7 bases in between. The CDR3 sequence is CASSLDRNTEAFF. The CDR3 bases are TGTGCCAGCTCACTGGACAGGAACACTGAAGCTTTCTTT.

The chain recombines TRBV6-1 with TRBJ2-7, with D perhaps matching TRBD2 (5 bases). The CDR3 runs 15 residues. Between the trimmed V and J ends, which lost 2 bases and 2 bases, there was a span of 13 bases. Germline CDR1 MNHNS, CDR2 SASEGT. The DNA for the CDR3 is TGTGCCAGCAGTGAATGGGAGCGATTAACCTACGAGCAGTACTTC. Encoded protein: CASSEWERLTYEQYF.

This chain uses TRBV5-4 with TRBJ1-4; D not resolved. V was clipped by 0 bases and J by 4 bases, with 7 bases between them. The germline V gene encodes CDR1 SGHNT and CDR2 YYREEE (reference sequence). The CDR3 is made up of 14 amino acids. This CDR3 reads CASSLGQFNEKLFF. In nucleotides, the CDR3 is TGTGCCAGCAGCTTGGGGCAGTTTAATGAAAAACTGTTTTTT.

The chain is built from TRBV3-1 (or the pseudogene TRBV3-2) and TRBJ1-4; TRBD1 matches at 9 bases. The CDR3 consists of 17 residues. Germline CDR1 LGHDT, CDR2 YNNKEL (reference sequence). V lost 2 bases and J lost 7; bases outside the gene matches: 11. In DNA form, the CDR3 reads TGTGCCAGCAGCCAATCGGACAGGGGCGGAATTGGTGAAAAACTGTTTTTT. Its translation: CASSQSDRGGIGEKLFF.

The chain employs TRBV7-3 and TRBJ2-1; TRBD2 matches 16 bases. In germline, CDR1 is SGHTA, CDR2 FQGTGA. The CDR3 extends over 16 amino acids. V gave up 4 bases and J gave up 7 bases; unmatched junction bases: 4. The CDR3 loop is CASSSGTSGRGNEQFF. The CDR3 DNA follows: TGTGCCAGCAGCTCGGGGACTAGCGGGAGGGGTAATGAGCAGTTCTTC.

The chain links TRBV7-2 to TRBJ2-1, with 12 bases identical to TRBD2. The CDR3 loop spans 16 amino acids. From germline, CDR1 is SGHTA and CDR2 FQGNSA. V lost 0 bases, J lost 7 bases, and 4 bases stayed unmatched. DNA of the CDR3: TGTGCCAGCAGCTTAGCGTGGACTAGCGGGAATAATGAGCAGTTCTTC. The encoded protein is CASSLAWTSGNNEQFF.

V is TRBV9 and J is TRBJ1-2; D gene unclear. The CDR3 totals 12 residues. Trimming shortened V by 5 bases and J by 2 bases, and 7 bases separated the two germline ends. The germline V gene encodes CDR1 SGDLS and CDR2 YYNGEE. The CDR3 coding sequence is TGTGCCAGCAGTACGCAGAACTATGGCTACACCTTC. Protein product: CASSTQNYGYTF.

V usage is TRBV3-1 (or the pseudogene TRBV3-2) and J usage is TRBJ2-2; no clear D gene. The germline V gene has CDR1 LGHDT and CDR2 YNNKEL (reference sequence). The CDR3 consists of 14 residues. Trimming removed 4 bases from V and 5 bases from J, with 11 bases in between. The CDR3 DNA reads TGTGCCAGCAGCCTCGTAGGAGAAACCGGGGAGCTGTTTTTT. This gives the protein CASSLVGETGELFF.

The rearrangement uses TRBV12-3 or TRBV12-4 and TRBJ2-7; D is undetermined. The CDR3 is made up of 12 amino acids. V was shortened by 5 bases and J by 2 bases, with 7 bases between the two germline ends. The CDR3 sequence: CASSPQTYEQYF. The CDR3 coding sequence is TGTGCCAGCAGTCCACAGACCTACGAGCAGTACTTC.

The V and J genes are TRBV6-6 and TRBJ1-2, with a weak D call TRBD1 (5 bases). CDR3 length equals 14 residues. Germline assignment: CDR1 MNHNY and CDR2 SVGAGI (reference sequence). Trimming took off 0 bases at V and 8 bases at J, with 13 bases between the two ends. The CDR3 nucleotides read TGTGCCAGCAGTTACTCCTCTTCGGGGGAGGGCTACACCTTC. This translates into CASSYSSSGEGYTF.

The chain is built from TRBV3-1 (or the pseudogene TRBV3-2) and TRBJ2-1, with a tentative D call TRBD2 (6 bases). V lost 0 bases to trimming and J lost 3 bases, with 9 bases between them. The V gene's germline CDR1 is LGHDT and CDR2 YNNKEL (reference sequence). This CDR3 has 15 amino acids. The CDR3 is CASSQDPGDYNEQFF. The CDR3 DNA is TGTGCCAGCAGCCAAGATCCGGGAGACTACAATGAGCAGTTCTTC.

The chain carries TRBV21-1 and TRBJ2-2; the listed D gene, TRBD2, was not tested against the DNA. TRBV21-1 is deemed a pseudogene. The CDR3 is 16 residues long. CDR3: CASSKLAGAYTGELFF. The CDR3 DNA sequence: TGTGCCAGCAGCAAACTAGCGGGAGCGTACACCGGGGAGCTGTTTTTT.

The chain links TRBV24-1 to TRBJ1-5; 12 bases map to TRBD1. V was clipped by 2 bases and J by 7 bases; unmatched bases: 2. This CDR3 spans 15 amino acids. Germline CDR1 reads KGHDR; CDR2 reads SFDVKD. CDR3 amino acids: CATSDSGTGGQPQHF. The CDR3 DNA reads as TGTGCCACCAGTGATTCCGGGACAGGGGGCCAGCCCCAGCATTTT.

CDR3 residues: CASSVQGGYEQYF. CDR3 DNA: TGTGCCAGCAGCGTGCAGGGGGGCTACGAGCAGTACTTC. The rearrangement joins TRBV6-5 to TRBJ2-7; perhaps TRBD1 as D (7 bases). The CDR3 contains 13 residues. Germline V gives CDR1 MNHEY, CDR2 SVGAGI. The ends were cut back, 6 bases at V and 3 bases at J, with 12 bases in the middle.

The V gene is TRBV6-1, the J gene TRBJ1-1; D remains unclear. CDR1 is MNHNS, CDR2 SASEGT, per germline. The CDR3 sequence is 15 residues long. V dropped 2 bases and J dropped 4 bases, with 14 bases sitting between them. This chain's CDR3 is CASSEPRERITEAFF. CDR3 coding DNA: TGTGCCAGCAGTGAACCCCGGGAACGGATCACTGAAGCTTTCTTT.

This rearrangement joins TRBV18 to TRBJ2-4, with 10 positions matching TRBD1. Germline-derived CDR1 and CDR2 are KGHSH and LQKENI. This CDR3 has 15 amino acids. The trim removed 3 bases at V and 9 bases at J, leaving 8 bases unmatched. In nucleotides, the CDR3 is TGTGCCAGCTCACCGACGACAGGGGGCTTAATCATTCAGTACTTC. Residues: CASSPTTGGLIIQYF.

This rearrangement joins TRBV7-2 to TRBJ2-7; D unclear. V was pared by 3 bases and J by 0 bases, with 9 bases between. The CDR3 is 14 residues long. From germline, CDR1 is SGHTA and CDR2 FQGNSA. CDR3 amino acids: CASSFPYSSYEQYF. In nucleotides, the CDR3 is TGTGCCAGCAGCTTTCCTTATAGCTCCTACGAGCAGTACTTC.

The J gene is TRBJ2-3, the V gene TRBV24-1; TRBD2 aligns across 14 bases. Germline CDR1 is KGHDR and CDR2 is SFDVKD. Losses at the gene ends were 5 bases for V and 4 bases for J; bases not matched to a gene: 7. This CDR3 contains 17 residues. CDR3 sequence (DNA): TGTGCCACCAGTGGGCTGACTAGCGGGAGGGCCTCAGATACGCAGTATTTT. Its translation: CATSGLTSGRASDTQYF.

V usage is TRBV7-2 and J usage is TRBJ2-2, with 12 bases lining up with TRBD1. The CDR3 has 18 residues. Per the germline V gene, CDR1 is SGHTA and CDR2 is FQGNSA. Unmatched junction bases numbered 4, after V lost 1 base and J lost 1 base. CDR3 sequence: CASSLGGQGARNTGELFF. CDR3 bases: TGTGCCAGCAGCTTAGGGGGACAGGGGGCAAGGAACACCGGGGAGCTGTTTTTT. Full variable domain (outside the CDR3, taken from reference TRBV7-2 and TRBJ2-2): GAGVSQSPSNKVTEKGKDVELRCDPISGHTALYWYRQSLGQGLEFLIYFQGNSAPDKSGLPSDRFSAERTGGSVSTLTIQRTQQEDSAVYLCASSLGGQGARNTGELFFGEGSRLTVL.

V gene TRBV28 combines with J gene TRBJ2-1, with 8 bases that match TRBD2. This CDR3 is built from 17 residues. J was trimmed by 4 bases and V by 6 bases; bases with no gene match: 14. Looked up from germline, CDR1 is MDHEN and CDR2 is SYDVKM. For the CDR3, the DNA is TGTGCCAGCAGAAAGAGCGGGGGCCCGAATACTTACAATGAGCAGTTCTTC. It is translated as CASRKSGGPNTYNEQFF.

This chain uses TRBV27 with TRBJ1-4; 7 bases agree with TRBD1. CDR1 MNHEY and CDR2 SMNVEV come from the germline V gene (reference sequence). The CDR3 totals 14 residues. V lost 5 bases, J lost 4 bases, and 4 bases stayed unmatched. CDR3 nucleotides: TGTGCCAGCAGTCTCAGACAGGGTAATGAAAAACTGTTTTTT. This gives the protein CASSLRQGNEKLFF.

This chain links TRBV11-2 with TRBJ1-2; no firm D call. The CDR3 sequence is 11 residues long. The germline gives CDR1 SGHAT, CDR2 FQNNGV. The CDR3 protein is CITEHNYGYTF. CDR3 sequence (DNA): TGTATAACGGAGCATAACTATGGCTACACCTTC.

V gene TRBV27 combines with J gene TRBJ1-3; D is uncertain. From germline, CDR1 is MNHEY and CDR2 SMNVEV (reference sequence). The V gene lost 0 bases and the J gene lost 4 bases, with 10 bases spanning the gap. The CDR3 runs to 15 residues. CDR3 protein: CASSLSGGWGNTIYF. The CDR3, as DNA: TGTGCCAGCAGTTTATCAGGAGGGTGGGGAAACACCATATATTTT.

This clone was observed a single time. One junction end disagrees with the germline gene, perhaps due to a read error. The chain joins TRBV7-7 to TRBJ1-3; maybe TRBD1 (5 bases). The CDR3 has 16 residues. The germline V gene has CDR1 SSHAT and CDR2 FNYEAQ (reference sequence). In DNA, the CDR3 is TGTGCCAGCAGCCCGACGGGACCGACGGGAGGAAACACTATATATTTT. Its protein is CASSPTGPTGGNTIYF.